This TCR beta chain derives from a study of T cell changes during pregnancy in multiple sclerosis. The method was immunoSEQ multiplex PCR; TCRdb's version includes in-frame clones alone and lacks a portion of them. The profile shows about 73,000 clones, approximately 87% of them singletons. Sequencing was performed on peripheral blood, taken after pregnancy. The sequence was obtained from a female donor in good health, enrolled as a control in a pregnancy study.

CDR3 region: CASSFGTEIQETQYF. The CDR3 coding sequence is TGTGCCAGCAGCTTTGGGACAGAGATTCAAGAGACCCAGTACTTC. The rearrangement links TRBV7-2 to TRBJ2-5; 7 nucleotides agree with TRBD1. CDR3 size: 15 residues. Germline V gives CDR1 SGHTA, CDR2 FQGNSA. Trimming took 3 bases from V and 2 from J; bases not matched to a gene: 6.